The source of this TCR beta chain is a study of brain T cells in children with intractable seizures. General study results and limits: Pre- and post-surgery blood differed in depth, so pre-surgery absences may be undersampling.

Time point in this sample: blood from clinic visit 5 months post-surgery; TSC patient then seizure free. Only cases whose brain tissue showed the highest T cell transcript signatures were sequenced. TCRdb's table, derived via immunoSEQ multiplex PCR, lists solely in-frame clones and lacks some. The sample shows approximately 330,000 clones, over 85% of them seen only once. J was trimmed by 5 bases and V by 5 bases; bases with no gene match: 4. The germline gives CDR1 SGHRS, CDR2 YFSETQ. This CDR3 spans 14 amino acids. This clone was found once. Its cognate antigen is unknown. The J gene is TRBJ1-4, the V gene TRBV5-1; 9 nucleotides line up with TRBD1. The sequence was obtained from a boy in the first two years of life with tuberous sclerosis and intractable seizures. Sequencing was performed on peripheral blood, taken more than 4 months after surgery. DNA for the CDR3: TGCGCCAGCAGTGGTGGGACAGGGAATGAAAAACTGTTTTTT. The encoded protein is CASSGGTGNEKLFF.